These 21 T cell receptor beta chains were all obtained from the same sample, sequenced in a study of CD8+ T cells in alopecia areata. Researchers sorted pooled cutaneous lymph node cells on the basis of CD4, CD8alpha, NKG2D, NKG2ACE and other markers. Following RNA extraction, reverse transcription yielded cDNA that acted as the sequencing template. Only in-frame clones appear in the TCRdb table, and some are missing; sequencing was by immunoSEQ multiplex PCR. The sample has around 290,000 clones, none seen only once; the top ten hold about 1.1%. The sample taken for sequencing was CD4+ T cells sorted from a lymph node. These TCRs come from a C3H/HeJ mouse with alopecia areata. The mouse line has the MHC haplotype H2-k.

This clone has a handful of counts. The gene symbols are mouse symbols. The read gets to within 4 residues of the CDR3 end, and the germline J gene fills in the rest. The chain joins TRBV13-2 to TRBJ1-1, with no clear D. Germline values: CDR1 NNHNN, CDR2 SYGAGS (reference sequence). Trimming shortened V by 5 bases and J by 0 bases, and 11 bases separated the two germline ends. The CDR3 totals 14 residues. The DNA read from the CDR3 is TGTGCCAGCGGGCTGACAAAAACAAACACA. It codes for CASGLTKTNT. The full CDR3 protein reads CASGLTKTNTEVFF.

As regards this clone: The genes are named according to mouse. The sequenced part of the CDR3 DNA is TGTGCCAGCAGCCAACTGGGGGGGCGCGACACCGGG. This codes for CASSQLGGRDTG. The whole CDR3 is CASSQLGGRDTGQLYF. The chain carries TRBV5 and TRBJ2-2; 10 bases match TRBD2. The read halts 4 residues ahead of the CDR3 end, with the missing end drawn from the germline J gene. CDR3 length equals 16 residues. The V segment lost 2 bases and the J segment 3 bases; nucleotides outside the gene matches: 3. Germline V lookup: CDR1 LGHNA, CDR2 YNLKQL (reference sequence).

Turning to this clone: Mouse names are used for the genes. Read sequence stops 4 residues before the CDR3 end, and the germline J gene provides the missing end. V is TRBV5 and J is TRBJ2-7; a possible D gene is TRBD1 (6 bases). Germline-derived CDR1 and CDR2 are LGHNA and YNLKQL (reference sequence). The CDR3 is 13 amino acids. The CDR3 spells CASSQDTGYEQYF. CDR3 bases read: TGTGCCAGCAGCCAAGATACAGGGTAT.

The sample holds a few counts of this clone. Gene names are the mouse ones. CDR3 region: CAWSFGLGGSAETLYF. The DNA read from the CDR3 is TGTGCCTGGAGTTTTGGACTGGGGGGGAGTGCAGAA. This rearrangement joins TRBV31 to TRBJ2-3; TRBD2 aligns across 12 bases. The read terminates 4 residues ahead of where the CDR3 ends, so the germline J gene completes it. The CDR3 totals 16 residues. Germline V gives CDR1 GKSSPN, CDR2 SITVG. The trim removed 2 bases at V and 0 bases at J, leaving 3 bases unmatched. Looking up the rest from reference TRBV31 and TRBJ2-3 gives the full variable domain: AQTIHQWPVAEIKAVGSPLSLGCTIKGKSSPNLYWYWQATGGTLQQLFYSITVGQVESVVQLNLSASRPKDDQFILSTEKLLLSHSGFYLCAWSFGLGGSAETLYFGSGTRLTVL.

This clone was detected a few times. Genes and germline come from the mouse. The observed sequence ends 4 residues before the CDR3 terminus, with the missing tail filled in from the germline J gene. The sample carries other DNA sequences with the same CDR3. The V call is TRBV31, the J call TRBJ2-3, with TRBD2 identical over 13 bases. The V segment lost 1 base and the J segment 1 base; nucleotides outside the gene matches: 2. Germline V gene lookup returns CDR1 GKSSPN and CDR2 SITVG. The CDR3 spans 16 residues. CDR3 amino acids: CAWSRGLGGGAETLYF. Partial CDR3 DNA: TGTGCCTGGAGTCGGGGACTGGGGGGGGGTGCAGAA.

Concerning this clone itself: The gene names here belong to mouse. The sequenced fragment ends 4 residues before the CDR3 boundary, so the rest is inferred from the germline J gene. V and J are TRBV19 and TRBJ2-1; no reliable D call. Germline V CDR1 and CDR2: FNHDT, SITEND (reference sequence). The CDR3 has 13 residues. V was cut by 4 bases and J by 0 bases, with 5 bases left in between. The CDR3: CASSQDNYAEQFF. Incomplete CDR3 DNA: TGTGCCAGCAGTCAGGATAACTATGCT.

This clone was recorded many times. Gene and germline names: mouse. The DNA ends 3 residues before the CDR3 does, and the rest of the CDR3 is filled in from the germline J gene. The chain links TRBV13-1 to TRBJ1-6; tentative D call: TRBD1 (5 bases). TRBJ1-6 carries the ORF label, with uncertain function. Trimming pared 0 bases from V and 5 bases from J, leaving 9 bases between. Germline V CDR1 and CDR2: NSHNY, SYGAGN. The CDR3 contains 15 residues. CDR3 residues: CASSDEGRDNSPLYF. The CDR3 bases that were read are TGTGCCAGCAGTGATGAAGGCAGGGATAATTCGCCC.

This clone was seen more than once but under ten times. Mouse gene names and germline throughout. The CDR3 end is not reached by the read, which stops 4 residues before it; the germline J gene fills it in. The chain has TRBV13-3 and TRBJ2-1, with 9 bases lining up with TRBD2. CDR1 is NNHDY and CDR2 is SYVADS in the germline V gene. This CDR3 spans 13 amino acids. The ends lost 9 bases at V and 2 bases at J; junction bases unmatched: 3. The CDR3 DNA, read in part, is TGTGCCACCCGACTGGGGGACTATGCT. Translation: CATRLGDYA. The whole CDR3 region reads CATRLGDYAEQFF.

This clone was recorded a few times. Mouse germline and gene names are used. The CDR3 end lies 4 residues beyond the end of the read and is filled in from the germline J gene. Within the sample, other DNA sequences also encode this same CDR3. The V call is TRBV19, the J call TRBJ2-1, with 7 nucleotides matching TRBD1. The CDR3 covers 14 residues. J lost 4 bases, V lost 2 bases, and 3 bases had no gene match. Germline CDR1 FNHDT, CDR2 SITEND (reference sequence). CDR3 DNA, as far as it was read: TGTGCCAGCAGTATTTCGACAGGGTATGCT. It encodes CASSISTGYA. The CDR3 in full is CASSISTGYAEQFF.

This clone was counted a few times. Genes and germline are mouse. Read data end 4 residues before the CDR3 end; the end is taken from the germline J gene. The sample holds other DNA sequences that translate to the same CDR3. V is TRBV19 and J is TRBJ2-7, with D possibly matching TRBD1 (5 bases). CDR1 and CDR2 (germline): FNHDT, SITEND (reference sequence). V lost 5 bases and J lost 0, with 9 bases in between. The CDR3 has 13 residues. The CDR3 is CASRDTSSYEQYF. Partial CDR3 DNA: TGTGCCAGCAGGGACACAAGCTCCTAT. The full variable domain, rest sourced from reference TRBV19 and TRBJ2-7, is GGIITQTPKFLIGQEGQKLTLKCQQNFNHDTMYWYRQDSGKGLRLIYYSITENDLQKGDLSEGYDASREKKSSFSLTVTSAQKNEMAVFLCASRDTSSYEQYFGPGTRLTVL.

This clone was observed at least ten times. Gene names and germline refer to mouse. Coverage ceases 4 residues before the CDR3 finishes, and the germline J gene fills in the end. This chain joins TRBV14 and TRBJ1-2; no definite D call. Trimming removed 5 bases at V and 0 bases at J, with 11 bases between. Germline V lookup: CDR1 SGHDT, CDR2 FRDEAV. The CDR3 is made up of 14 amino acids. CDR3 DNA, as far as it was read: TGTGCCAGCAGCTCCTGGGGTGCAAACTCC. Translating gives CASSSWGANS. The CDR3 in its entirety is CASSSWGANSDYTF.

Of note for this clone: The listed genes are named as in mouse. Read data end 4 residues before the CDR3 end; the end is taken from the germline J gene. The chain joins TRBV14 to TRBJ2-5, with D perhaps matching TRBD2 (6 bases). Germline values: CDR1 SGHDT, CDR2 FRDEAV. This CDR3 contains 13 residues. The CDR3 sequence is CASRTGTKDTQYF. CDR3 bases read: TGTGCCAGCAGGACCGGGACTAAAGAC.

Regarding this clone: Here the gene names and germline are mouse. The CDR3 end falls 4 residues outside the read, so it is completed with the germline J gene. The gene calls are TRBV1 and TRBJ1-1; D perhaps matches TRBD1 (6 bases). V lost 3 bases to trimming and J lost 1 base, with 12 bases between them. The CDR3 runs to 15 residues. Germline loops: CDR1 NSQYPW, CDR2 LRSPGD (reference sequence). The CDR3 spells CTCSASGGGNTEVFF. CDR3 bases read: TGCACCTGCAGTGCCTCGGGGGGCGGGAACACA.

Turning to this clone: Gene names are mouse gene names. Read sequence stops 4 residues before the CDR3 end, and the germline J gene provides the missing end. This sample includes further DNA sequences coding for the same CDR3. The V and J genes are TRBV19 and TRBJ2-3, with 7 positions matching TRBD1. The CDR3 is 15 amino acids. V was clipped by 2 bases and J by 0 bases; unmatched bases: 3. The germline V gene encodes CDR1 FNHDT and CDR2 SITEND (reference sequence). CDR3 DNA, as far as it was read: TGTGCCAGCAGTATCACAGGGGCTAGTGCAGAA. This sequence encodes CASSITGASAE. The whole CDR3 region reads CASSITGASAETLYF.

Details on this clone: Gene labels here are mouse ones. Incomplete CDR3 DNA: TGTGCCAGCAGTGACGAGGCTGGGGCAGAA. Translating it yields CASSDEAGAE. The complete CDR3 sequence is CASSDEAGAETLYF. This sequence joins TRBV13-1 and TRBJ2-3, with D possibly matching TRBD2 (5 bases). The observed sequence ends 4 residues before the CDR3 terminus, with the missing tail filled in from the germline J gene. The V gene's germline CDR1 is NSHNY and CDR2 SYGAGN. The CDR3 contains 14 residues. The V and J ends lost 2 bases and 3 bases respectively, with 10 bases between them.

On this clone itself: Mouse gene names apply. The CDR3 is cut off 4 residues early in the read; its end comes from the germline J gene. The rearrangement links TRBV14 to TRBJ2-7, with 8 bases lining up with TRBD2. Germline CDR1 reads SGHDT; CDR2 reads FRDEAV. The CDR3 sequence is 14 residues long. J was trimmed by 2 bases and V by 0 bases; bases with no gene match: 1. CDR3 amino acids: CASSFSGLAYEQYF. The sequenced part of the CDR3 DNA is TGTGCCAGCAGTTTCTCGGGACTGGCCTAT.

This clone was detected only a few times. At one end, the junction sequence differs from germline, possibly due to a read error. Gene names refer to mouse genes. The CDR3 is cut off 4 residues early in the read; its end comes from the germline J gene. This chain uses TRBV5 with TRBJ2-1, with 7 bases aligning to TRBD1. CDR1 is LGHNA, CDR2 YNLKQL, per germline (reference sequence). This CDR3 is 15 amino acids long. The CDR3 loop is CASSQAGQQYAEQFF. Partial CDR3 DNA: TGTGCCAGCAGTCAAGCGGGACAGCAATATGCT.

A few counts support this clone. Gene names refer to mouse genes. The read ends 4 residues early relative to the CDR3; the germline J gene fills the gap. The chain carries TRBV13-3 and TRBJ2-2; D unresolved. Trimming cost V 0 bases and J 0 bases, with 6 bases left between them. The V gene's germline CDR1 is NNHDY and CDR2 SYVADS. This CDR3 contains 15 residues. The chain's CDR3 is CASSDDKSNTGQLYF. The part of the CDR3 DNA that was read is TGTGCCAGCAGTGATGACAAATCAAACACCGGG.

A remark on this clone: Any gene name here is a mouse gene name. The observed sequence ends 4 residues before the CDR3 terminus, with the missing tail filled in from the germline J gene. The V gene is TRBV19, the J gene TRBJ2-2, with no clear D. The CDR3 is made up of 15 amino acids. V was clipped by 2 bases and J by 0 bases, with 8 bases between them. Germline V gives CDR1 FNHDT, CDR2 SITEND (reference sequence). The CDR3 sequence: CASSILPANTGQLYF. CDR3 bases read: TGTGCCAGCAGTATTTTGCCAGCAAACACCGGG.

This clone was observed a handful of times. Gene names are the mouse ones. The CDR3 is cut off 4 residues early in the read; its end comes from the germline J gene. V usage is TRBV31 and J usage is TRBJ2-3; TRBD2 matches 11 bases. The V gene end was trimmed by 3 bases and the J gene end by 0 bases; junction bases not matched to a gene: 5. CDR1 and CDR2 from the germline V gene are GKSSPN and SITVG. The CDR3 has 16 residues. The CDR3 DNA, read in part, is TGTGCCTGGAGCCGGGACTGGGGGACTAGTGCAGAA. Translating gives CAWSRDWGTSAE. The whole CDR3 is CAWSRDWGTSAETLYF.

This clone was seen only a few times. Mouse gene names and germline throughout. The read ends 4 residues shy of where the CDR3 ends; the end is completed using the germline J gene. The rearrangement uses TRBV31 and TRBJ2-2; 8 nucleotides line up with TRBD1. Trimming at V came to 2 bases and at J to 4 bases, leaving 6 bases not matched to a gene. Per the germline V gene, CDR1 is GKSSPN and CDR2 is SITVG. The CDR3 runs 15 residues. CDR3 sequence: CAWSSPGTGTGQLYF. The CDR3 DNA, read in part, is TGTGCCTGGAGTTCTCCCGGGACAGGCACCGGG.